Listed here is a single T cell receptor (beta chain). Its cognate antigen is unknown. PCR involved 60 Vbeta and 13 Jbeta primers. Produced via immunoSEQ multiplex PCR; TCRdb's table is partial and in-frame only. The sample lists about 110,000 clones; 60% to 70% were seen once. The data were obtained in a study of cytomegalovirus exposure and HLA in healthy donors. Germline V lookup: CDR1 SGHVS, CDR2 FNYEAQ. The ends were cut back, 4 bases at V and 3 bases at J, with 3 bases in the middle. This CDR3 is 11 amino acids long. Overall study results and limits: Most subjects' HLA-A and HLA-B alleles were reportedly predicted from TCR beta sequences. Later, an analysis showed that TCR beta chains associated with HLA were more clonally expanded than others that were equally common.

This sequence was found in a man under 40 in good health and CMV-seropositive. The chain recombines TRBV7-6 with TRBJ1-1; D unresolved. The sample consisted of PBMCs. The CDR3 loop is CASSSDTEAFF. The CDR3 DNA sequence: TGTGCCAGCAGCTCGGACACTGAAGCTTTCTTT.